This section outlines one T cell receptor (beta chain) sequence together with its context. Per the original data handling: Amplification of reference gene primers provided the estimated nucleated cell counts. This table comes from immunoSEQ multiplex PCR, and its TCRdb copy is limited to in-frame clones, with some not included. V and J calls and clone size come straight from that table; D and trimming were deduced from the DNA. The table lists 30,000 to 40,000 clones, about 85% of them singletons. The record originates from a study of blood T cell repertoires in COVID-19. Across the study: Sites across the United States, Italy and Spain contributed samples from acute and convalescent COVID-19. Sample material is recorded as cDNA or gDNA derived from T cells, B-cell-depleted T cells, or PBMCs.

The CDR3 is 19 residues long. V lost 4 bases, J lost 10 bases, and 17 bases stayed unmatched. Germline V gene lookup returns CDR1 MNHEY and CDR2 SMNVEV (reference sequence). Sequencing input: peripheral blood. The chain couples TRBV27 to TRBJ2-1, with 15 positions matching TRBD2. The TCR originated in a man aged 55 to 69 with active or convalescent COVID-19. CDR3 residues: CASSYFPTPGLAGGGEQFF. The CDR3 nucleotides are TGTGCCAGCAGTTATTTCCCCACCCCGGGACTAGCGGGAGGAGGAGAGCAGTTCTTC.